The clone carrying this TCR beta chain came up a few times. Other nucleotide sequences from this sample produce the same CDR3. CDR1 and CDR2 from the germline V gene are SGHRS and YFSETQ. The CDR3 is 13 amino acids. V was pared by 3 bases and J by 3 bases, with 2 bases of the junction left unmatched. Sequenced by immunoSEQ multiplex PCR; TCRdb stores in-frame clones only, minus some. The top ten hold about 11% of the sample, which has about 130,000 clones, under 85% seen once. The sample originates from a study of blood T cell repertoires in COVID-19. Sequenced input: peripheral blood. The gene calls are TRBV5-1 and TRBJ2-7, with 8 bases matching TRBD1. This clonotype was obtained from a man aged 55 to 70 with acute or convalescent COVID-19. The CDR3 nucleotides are TGCGCCAGCAGCTGGGGGACAGGCTACGAGCAGTACTTC. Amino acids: CASSWGTGYEQYF.